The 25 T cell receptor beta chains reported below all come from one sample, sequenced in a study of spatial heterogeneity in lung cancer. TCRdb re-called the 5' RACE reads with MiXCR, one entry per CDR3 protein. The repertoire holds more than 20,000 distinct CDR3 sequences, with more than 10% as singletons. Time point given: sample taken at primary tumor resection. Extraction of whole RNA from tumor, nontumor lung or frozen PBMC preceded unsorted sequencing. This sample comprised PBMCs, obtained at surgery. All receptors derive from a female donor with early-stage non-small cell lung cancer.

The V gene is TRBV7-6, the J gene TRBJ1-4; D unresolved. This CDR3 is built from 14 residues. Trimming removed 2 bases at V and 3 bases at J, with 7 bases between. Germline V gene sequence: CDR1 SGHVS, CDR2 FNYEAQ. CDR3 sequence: CASSLRGPNEKLFF. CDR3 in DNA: TGTGCCAGCAGCTTACGAGGGCCTAATGAAAAACTGTTTTTT.

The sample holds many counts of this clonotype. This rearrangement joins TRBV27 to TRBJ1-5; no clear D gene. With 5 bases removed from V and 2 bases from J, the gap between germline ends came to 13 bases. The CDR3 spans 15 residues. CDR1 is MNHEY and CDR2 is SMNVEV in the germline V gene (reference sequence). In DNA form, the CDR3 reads TGTGCCAGCAGTCTGAACTCACAAGGCAATCAGCCCCAGCATTTT. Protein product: CASSLNSQGNQPQHF.

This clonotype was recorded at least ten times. CDR3 coding DNA: TGTGCCATCAGTGTCGTGGGAGTGGAGGGGGAGCTGTTTTTT. Translated: CAISVVGVEGELFF. The V gene is TRBV10-3, the J gene TRBJ2-2; possible D gene TRBD2, 5 bases. Trimming pared 4 bases from V and 8 bases from J, leaving 14 bases between. Germline V gene sequence: CDR1 ENHRY, CDR2 SYGVKD. CDR3 size: 14 residues.

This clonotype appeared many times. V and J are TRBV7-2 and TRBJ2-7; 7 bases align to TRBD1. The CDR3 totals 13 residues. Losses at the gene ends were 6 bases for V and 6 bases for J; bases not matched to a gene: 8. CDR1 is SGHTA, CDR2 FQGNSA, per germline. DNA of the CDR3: TGTGCCAGCAGTTACGACAGGGTCGGCGAGCAGTACGTC. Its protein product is CASSYDRVGEQYV.

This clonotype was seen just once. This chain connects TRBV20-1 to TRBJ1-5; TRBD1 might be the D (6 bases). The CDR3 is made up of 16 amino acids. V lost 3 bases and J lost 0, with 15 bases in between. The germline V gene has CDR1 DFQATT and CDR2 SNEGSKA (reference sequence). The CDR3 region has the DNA TGCAGTGCTAGGGTTATCACAGGGACTAGCAATCAGCCCCAGCATTTT. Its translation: CSARVITGTSNQPQHF.

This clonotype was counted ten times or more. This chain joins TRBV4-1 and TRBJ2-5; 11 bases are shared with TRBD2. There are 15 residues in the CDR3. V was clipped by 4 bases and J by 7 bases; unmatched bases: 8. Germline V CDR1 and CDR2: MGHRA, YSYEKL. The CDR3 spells CASSRGLAGSGTQYF. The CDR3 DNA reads TGCGCCAGCAGCCGAGGACTAGCGGGTTCCGGGACCCAGTACTTC.

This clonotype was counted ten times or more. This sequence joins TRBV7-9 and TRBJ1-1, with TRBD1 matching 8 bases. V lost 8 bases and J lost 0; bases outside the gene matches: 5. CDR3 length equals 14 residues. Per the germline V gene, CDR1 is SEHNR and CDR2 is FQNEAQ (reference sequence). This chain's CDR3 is CASRVTGVNTEAFF. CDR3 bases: TGTGCCAGCCGGGTGACAGGGGTGAACACTGAAGCTTTCTTT.

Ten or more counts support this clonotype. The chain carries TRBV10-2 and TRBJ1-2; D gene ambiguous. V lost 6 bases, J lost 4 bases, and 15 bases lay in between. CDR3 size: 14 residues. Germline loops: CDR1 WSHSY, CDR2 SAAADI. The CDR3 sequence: CASRQPFLGYGYTF. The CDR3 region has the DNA TGCGCCAGCAGGCAGCCTTTTCTAGGCTATGGCTACACCTTC.

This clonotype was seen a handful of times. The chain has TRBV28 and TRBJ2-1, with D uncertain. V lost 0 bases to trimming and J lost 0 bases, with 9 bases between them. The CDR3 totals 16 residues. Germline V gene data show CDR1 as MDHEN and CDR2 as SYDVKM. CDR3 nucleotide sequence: TGTGCCAGCAGTTTATGGGGGTCCAGCTCCTACAATGAGCAGTTCTTC. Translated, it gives CASSLWGSSSYNEQFF.

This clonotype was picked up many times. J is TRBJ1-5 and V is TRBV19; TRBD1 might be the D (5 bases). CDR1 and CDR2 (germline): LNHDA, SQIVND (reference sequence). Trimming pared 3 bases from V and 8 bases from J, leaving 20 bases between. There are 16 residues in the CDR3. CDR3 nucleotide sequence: TGTGCCAGTAGTATCCCAGAACAGGTGGCCCTGAAGCCCCAGCATTTT. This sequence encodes CASSIPEQVALKPQHF. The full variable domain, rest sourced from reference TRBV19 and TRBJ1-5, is DGGITQSPKYLFRKEGQNVTLSCEQNLNHDAMYWYRQDPGQGLRLIYYSQIVNDFQKGDIAEGYSVSREKKESFPLTVTSAQKNPTAFYLCASSIPEQVALKPQHFGDGTRLSIL.

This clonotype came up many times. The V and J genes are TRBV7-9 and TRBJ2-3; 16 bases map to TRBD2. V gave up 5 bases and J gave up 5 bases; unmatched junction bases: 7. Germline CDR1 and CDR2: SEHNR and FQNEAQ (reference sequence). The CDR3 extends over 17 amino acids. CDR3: CASSTGLAGGPGDTQYF. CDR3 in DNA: TGTGCCAGCAGCACGGGACTAGCGGGGGGGCCCGGAGATACGCAGTATTTT.

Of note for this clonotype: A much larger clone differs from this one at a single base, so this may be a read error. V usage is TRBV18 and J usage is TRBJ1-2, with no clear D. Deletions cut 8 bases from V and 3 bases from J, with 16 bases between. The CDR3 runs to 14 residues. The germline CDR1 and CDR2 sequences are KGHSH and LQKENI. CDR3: CASTSEGSDYGYTF. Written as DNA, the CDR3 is TGTGCCAGCACATCGGAGGGATCGGACTATGGCTACACCTTC.

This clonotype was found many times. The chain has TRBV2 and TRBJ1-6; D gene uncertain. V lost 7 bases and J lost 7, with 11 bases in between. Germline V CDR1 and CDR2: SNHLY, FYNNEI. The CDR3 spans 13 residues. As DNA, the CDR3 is TGTGCCAGCATCCAGGACGGAAATTCACCCCTCCACTTT. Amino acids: CASIQDGNSPLHF.

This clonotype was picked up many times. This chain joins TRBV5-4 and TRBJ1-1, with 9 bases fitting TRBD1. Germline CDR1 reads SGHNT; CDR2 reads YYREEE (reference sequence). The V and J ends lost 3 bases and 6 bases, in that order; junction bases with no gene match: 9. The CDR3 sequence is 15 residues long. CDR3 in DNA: TGTGCCAGCAGCTGGACAGGGGCTAAGAGGGCTGAAGCTTTCTTT. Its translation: CASSWTGAKRAEAFF.

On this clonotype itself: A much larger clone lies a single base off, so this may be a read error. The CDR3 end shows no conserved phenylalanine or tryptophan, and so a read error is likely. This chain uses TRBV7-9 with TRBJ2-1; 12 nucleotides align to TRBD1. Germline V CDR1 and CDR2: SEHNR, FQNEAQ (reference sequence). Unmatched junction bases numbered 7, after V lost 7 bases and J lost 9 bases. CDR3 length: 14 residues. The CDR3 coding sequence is TGTGCCAGCAACGCCGGGACAGGGGGCACTGAGCAGTTCTAC. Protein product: CASNAGTGGTEQFY.

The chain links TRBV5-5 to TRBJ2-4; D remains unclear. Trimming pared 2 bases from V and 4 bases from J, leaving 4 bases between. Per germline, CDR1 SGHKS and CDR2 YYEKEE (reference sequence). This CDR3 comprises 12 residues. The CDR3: CASSFGKNIQYF. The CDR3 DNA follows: TGTGCCAGCAGCTTTGGGAAAAACATTCAGTACTTC.

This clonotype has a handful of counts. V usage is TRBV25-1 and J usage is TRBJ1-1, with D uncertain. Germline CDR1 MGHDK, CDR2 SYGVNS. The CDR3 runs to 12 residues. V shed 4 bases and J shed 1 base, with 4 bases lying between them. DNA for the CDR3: TGTGCCAGCAGTGCCTGGAACACTGAAGCTTTCTTT. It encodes CASSAWNTEAFF.

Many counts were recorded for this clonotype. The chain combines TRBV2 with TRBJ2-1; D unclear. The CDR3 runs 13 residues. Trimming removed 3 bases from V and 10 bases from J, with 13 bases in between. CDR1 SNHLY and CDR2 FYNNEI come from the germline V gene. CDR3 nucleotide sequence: TGTGCCAGCAGTGAGCCCTGGACGAGGGAGCAGTTCTTC. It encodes CASSEPWTREQFF.

The CDR3 DNA is TGTGCCAGCAGCCCCCCCAACGGGAATGAGCAGTTCTTC. Encoded protein: CASSPPNGNEQFF. The rearrangement joins TRBV7-9 to TRBJ2-1; D ambiguous. Trimming stripped 5 bases from V and 7 bases from J, with 12 bases between. CDR3 size: 13 residues. Per germline, CDR1 SEHNR and CDR2 FQNEAQ (reference sequence). Drawing the rest from reference TRBV7-9 and TRBJ2-1, the complete variable domain is DTGVSQNPRHKITKRGQNVTFRCDPISEHNRLYWYRQTLGQGPEFLTYFQNEAQLEKSRLLSDRFSAERPKGSFSTLEIQRTEQGDSAMYLCASSPPNGNEQFFGPGTRLTVL.

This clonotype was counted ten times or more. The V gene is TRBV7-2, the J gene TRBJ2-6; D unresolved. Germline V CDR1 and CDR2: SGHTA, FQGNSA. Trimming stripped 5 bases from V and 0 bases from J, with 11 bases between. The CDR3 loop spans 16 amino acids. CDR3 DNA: TGTGCCAGCAGCGCACGATCAGGCTCTGGGGCCAACGTCCTGACTTTC. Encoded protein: CASSARSGSGANVLTF.

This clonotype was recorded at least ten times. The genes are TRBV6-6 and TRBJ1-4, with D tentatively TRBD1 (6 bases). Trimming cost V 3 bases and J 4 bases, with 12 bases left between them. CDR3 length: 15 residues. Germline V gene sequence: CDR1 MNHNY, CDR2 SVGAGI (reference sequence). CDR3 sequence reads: CASSYPGAGNEKLFF. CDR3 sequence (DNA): TGTGCCAGCAGTTATCCGGGGGCGGGTAATGAAAAACTGTTTTTT.

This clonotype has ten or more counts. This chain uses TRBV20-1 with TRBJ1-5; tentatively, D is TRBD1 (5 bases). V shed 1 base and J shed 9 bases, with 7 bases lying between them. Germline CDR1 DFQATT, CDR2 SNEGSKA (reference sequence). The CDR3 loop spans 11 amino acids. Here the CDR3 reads CSARGQGPQHF. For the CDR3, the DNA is TGCAGTGCTAGAGGCCAGGGGCCCCAGCATTTT.

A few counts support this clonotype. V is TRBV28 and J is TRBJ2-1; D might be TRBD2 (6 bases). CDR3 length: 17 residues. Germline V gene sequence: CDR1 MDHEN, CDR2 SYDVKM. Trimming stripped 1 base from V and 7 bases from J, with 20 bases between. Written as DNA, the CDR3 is TGTGCCAGCAGTTTATCCCCACGGGACTTACCTTCGAATGAGCAGTTCTTC. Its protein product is CASSLSPRDLPSNEQFF.

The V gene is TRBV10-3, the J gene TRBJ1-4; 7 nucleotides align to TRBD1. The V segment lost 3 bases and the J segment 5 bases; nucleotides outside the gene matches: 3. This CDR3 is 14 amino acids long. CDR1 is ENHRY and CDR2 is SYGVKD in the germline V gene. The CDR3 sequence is CAISDGTENEKLFF. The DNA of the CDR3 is TGTGCCATCAGTGATGGGACAGAGAATGAAAAACTGTTTTTT.

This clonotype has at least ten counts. CDR3 region: CASSIGTGYSETQYF. CDR3 nucleotide sequence: TGTGCCAGCAGCATCGGGACAGGGTATTCAGAGACCCAGTACTTC. The chain has TRBV7-6 and TRBJ2-5; 9 positions match TRBD1. V lost 5 bases, J lost 4 bases, and 8 bases stayed unmatched. CDR3 length equals 15 residues. CDR1 is SGHVS, CDR2 FNYEAQ, per germline.